These 8 T cell receptor beta chains were sequenced from one sample in a study of T cells in Graves' hyperthyroidism and ophthalmopathy. Amplification of TCR beta CDR3 regions used RNA as the template. Carried out on the TCR CDR3, a first-round RT-PCR used the HTBI primer set. TCRdb re-called the multiplex PCR reads through MiXCR, storing one row per CDR3 protein. The sample includes about 840,000 distinct CDR3 sequences, roughly 37% seen only once; the top ten take 8% to 9%. Input material: blood. Source of these receptors: a man younger than 30 with Graves' hyperthyroidism.

This clonotype has at least ten counts. The V gene is TRBV19, the J gene TRBJ2-5; D perhaps matches TRBD2 (7 bases). Trimming took 6 bases from V and 5 from J, leaving 16 bases between them. The CDR3 loop spans 14 amino acids. The germline V gene has CDR1 LNHDA and CDR2 SQIVND (reference sequence). In DNA, the CDR3 is TGTGCCAGTAGGGGACAAGCGGGGAGTGAGACCCAGTACTTC. It specifies CASRGQAGSETQYF.

This clonotype was observed a few times. The V gene is TRBV7-8, the J gene TRBJ2-7; D may match TRBD1 or TRBD2 (5 bases each). Germline values: CDR1 SGHVS, CDR2 FQNEAQ. The V gene lost 3 bases and the J gene lost 8 bases, with 14 bases spanning the gap. The CDR3 consists of 13 residues. As DNA, the CDR3 is TGTGCCAGCAGCTTCCGGGACCCGTGGCAGCAGTACTTC. This gives the protein CASSFRDPWQQYF.

This clonotype was recorded many times. The chain employs TRBV7-9 and TRBJ2-6; D may be TRBD1 (9 bases). Trimming removed 5 bases from V and 4 bases from J, with 24 bases in between. Germline V gene lookup returns CDR1 SEHNR and CDR2 FQNEAQ (reference sequence). The CDR3 has 19 residues. CDR3 loop: CASSRMSGQGLVGANVLTF. CDR3 bases: TGTGCCAGCAGCCGAATGTCGGGACAGGGACTAGTCGGGGCCAACGTCCTGACTTTC.

This clonotype has at least ten counts. The V call is TRBV2, the J call TRBJ1-1; weak D call: TRBD1 (5 bases). The CDR3 runs 12 residues. From germline, CDR1 is SNHLY and CDR2 FYNNEI. Trimming left V 3 bases short and J 10 bases short, with 12 bases between. The CDR3 bases are TGTGCCAGCAGTGACGACGGGACGGCAGCTTTCTTT. This translates into CASSDDGTAAFF.

V and J are TRBV20-1 and TRBJ2-5; D might be TRBD1 (5 bases). Trimming removed 6 bases from V and 0 bases from J, with 11 bases in between. In germline, CDR1 is DFQATT, CDR2 SNEGSKA (reference sequence). There are 13 residues in the CDR3. The CDR3 DNA is TGCAGTGCGCGAAAGGACAACCAAGAGACCCAGTACTTC. This codes for CSARKDNQETQYF.

This clonotype was counted at least ten times. The chain is built from TRBV29-1 and TRBJ2-5; no firm D call. This CDR3 has 15 amino acids. V lost 1 base, J lost 5 bases, and 17 bases lay in between. Germline CDR1 reads SQVTM; CDR2 reads ANQGSEA. Here the CDR3 DNA reads TGCAGCGTTGAAGGGGTACTTCTCACGGCGGAGACCCAGTACTTC. Translated: CSVEGVLLTAETQYF.

This clonotype appeared a few times. The genes are TRBV7-2 and TRBJ2-7, with a weak D call TRBD2 (5 bases). The CDR3 sequence is 13 residues long. With 6 bases removed from V and 2 bases from J, the gap between germline ends came to 11 bases. The germline CDR1 and CDR2 sequences are SGHTA and FQGNSA. CDR3 amino acids: CASRRRGTYEQYF. CDR3 DNA: TGTGCCAGCAGGAGACGGGGAACCTACGAGCAGTACTTC. Together with reference TRBV7-2 and TRBJ2-7, the CDR3 gives the full variable domain: GAGVSQSPSNKVTEKGKDVELRCDPISGHTALYWYRQSLGQGLEFLIYFQGNSAPDKSGLPSDRFSAERTGGSVSTLTIQRTQQEDSAVYLCASRRRGTYEQYFGPGTRLTVT.

This chain connects TRBV6-1 to TRBJ1-2; D call uncertain. The germline V gene has CDR1 MNHNS and CDR2 SASEGT. The germline V and J ends were trimmed by 2 bases and 7 bases, with 14 bases remaining between them. The CDR3 has 14 residues. The CDR3 DNA reads as TGTGCCAGCAGTGAAATGCTCGGACCTGTTGGCTACACCTTC. This translates into CASSEMLGPVGYTF.